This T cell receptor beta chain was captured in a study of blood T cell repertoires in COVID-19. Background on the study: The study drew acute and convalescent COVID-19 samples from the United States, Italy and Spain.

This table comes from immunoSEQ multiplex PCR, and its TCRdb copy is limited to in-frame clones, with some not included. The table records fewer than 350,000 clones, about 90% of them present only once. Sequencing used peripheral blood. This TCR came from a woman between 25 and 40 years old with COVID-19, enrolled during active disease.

The CDR3 reads CASSPPGRGRLDTEAFF. Here the CDR3 DNA reads TGTGCCAGCTCACCACCCGGCAGGGGGCGCCTGGACACTGAAGCTTTCTTT. This rearrangement joins TRBV18 to TRBJ1-1, with 8 positions matching TRBD1. J gave up 3 bases and V 0 bases, and 9 bases lay outside the gene matches. This CDR3 has 17 residues. The V gene's germline CDR1 is KGHSH and CDR2 LQKENI. Full variable domain (remainder filled in from reference TRBV18 and TRBJ1-1): NAGVMQNPRHLVRRRGQEARLRCSPMKGHSHVYWYRQLPEEGLKFMVYLQKENIIDESGMPKERFSAEFPKEGPSILRIQQVVRGDSAAYFCASSPPGRGRLDTEAFFGQGTRLTVV.